Listed below are T cell receptor beta chains from one sample, sequenced in a study of tumor-infiltrating lymphocytes in primary liver carcinoma. One entry per CDR3 protein, called by TCRdb with MiXCR from the multiplex PCR reads. The sample includes about 43,000 distinct CDR3 sequences, 65% to 85% of them seen just once. Sequenced material: liver tumor tissue from sampling region 2. These receptors were obtained from a man aged 40-49 years with primary liver carcinoma and hepatitis B virus infection. Both conserved end residues are part of each CDR3. Fields, in order: clone size, CDR3 length, J gene, D gene, V gene, CDR3 protein, CDR3 DNA. A D gene is named only where the DNA matches it firmly. The listing skips clone size in some rows; elsewhere it reads once, few, many or a size class.

size: NA
length: 12
J: TRBJ2-5
D: NA
V: TRBV11-2
CDR3: CARSLGQETEYF
DNA: TGTGCCAGGAGCTTAGGCCAAGAGACCGAGTACTTC

size: NA
length: 12
J: TRBJ1-2
D: NA
V: TRBV5-1
CDR3: CASSFQGIGYTF
DNA: TGCGCCAGCAGCTTCCAGGGTATTGGCTACACCTTC

size: NA
length: 13
J: TRBJ1-2
D: TRBD1
V: TRBV14
CDR3: CASSPRQGEGCTF
DNA: TGTGCCAGCAGCCCCCGACAGGGAGAAGGCTGTACCTTC

size: many
length: 15
J: TRBJ1-5
D: NA
V: TRBV5-1
CDR3: CASSLEGSSNQPQHF
DNA: TGCGCCAGCAGCTTGGAGGGTAGTAGCAATCAGCCCCAGCATTTT

size: many
length: 16
J: TRBJ2-3
D: NA
V: TRBV7-9
CDR3: CASSSKPGLNTDTQYF
DNA: TGTGCCAGCAGCTCCAAACCGGGACTCAACACAGATACGCAGTATTTT

size: NA
length: 14
J: TRBJ1-1
D: NA
V: TRBV6-5
CDR3: CVSSTGVRSTEAFF
DNA: TGTGTCAGCAGCACCGGGGTCAGGAGCACTGAAGCTTTCTTT

size: NA
length: 15
J: TRBJ2-7
D: TRBD2
V: TRBV10-3
CDR3: CAISYETSDSYRQYF
DNA: TGTGCCATCAGCTACGAGACTAGCGACTCCTACAGGCAGTACTTC

size: NA
length: 15
J: TRBJ2-2
D: NA
V: TRBV6-1
CDR3: CVSRDLGGITGELFF
DNA: TGTGTCAGCAGGGATTTGGGCGGCATAACCGGGGAGTTGTTTTTT

size: large
length: 11
J: TRBJ1-1
D: NA
V: TRBV6-2/TRBV6-3
CDR3: CASSSAGPAFF
DNA: TGTGCCAGCAGTTCGGCAGGGCCGGCTTTCTTT

size: many
length: 15
J: TRBJ2-1
D: TRBD2
V: TRBV2
CDR3: CASSVGGRAGNEQFF
DNA: TGTGCCAGCAGTGTGGGCGGGAGGGCTGGGAATGAGCAGTTCTTC

size: NA
length: 17
J: TRBJ2-4
D: TRBD2
V: TRBV11-1
CDR3: CASIFPGTSGTKNIQYF
DNA: TGTGCCAGTATCTTTCCCGGGACTAGCGGGACTAAAAACATTCAGTATTTC

size: NA
length: 14
J: TRBJ1-2
D: NA
V: TRBV29-1
CDR3: CRVRFGQSIHGYTF
DNA: TGCAGAGTCAGGTTTGGACAGTCGATCCATGGCTACACCTTC

size: once
length: 12
J: TRBJ2-4
D: NA
V: TRBV29-1
CDR3: CSIEDLKIIQYF
DNA: TGCAGCATTGAGGACCTGAAAATCATTCAGTACTTC

size: NA
length: 16
J: TRBJ2-3
D: NA
V: TRBV5-1
CDR3: CTSSLDGRASTDTQYF
DNA: TGCACCAGCAGCTTGGACGGCCGTGCTAGCACAGATACGCAGTATTTC

size: once
length: 15
J: TRBJ2-7
D: NA
V: TRBV5-4
CDR3: CASRLKSASWSRQYF
DNA: TGTGCCAGCAGATTGAAATCGGCTAGCTGGAGCAGGCAGTACTTC

size: NA
length: 14
J: TRBJ2-5
D: NA
V: TRBV29-1
CDR3: CSVMVDGGQETQYF
DNA: TGCAGCGTTATGGTGGATGGGGGGCAAGAGACCCAGTACTTC

size: NA
length: 12
J: TRBJ2-1
D: NA
V: TRBV11-3
CDR3: CASSLYAIEHFF
DNA: TGTGCCAGCAGCTTATATGCCATTGAGCATTTCTTC

size: NA
length: 14
J: TRBJ2-3
D: TRBD2
V: TRBV29-1
CDR3: CSVGAMGAGDRQYF
DNA: TGCAGCGTTGGAGCGATGGGAGCGGGAGATAGGCAGTATTTC

size: NA
length: 17
J: TRBJ2-5
D: NA
V: TRBV5-4
CDR3: CASNLGPGKGGTETQYF
DNA: TGTGCCAGCAACTTGGGCCCGGGAAAGGGCGGGACCGAGACGCAGTACTTC

size: NA
length: 13
J: TRBJ2-1
D: NA
V: TRBV29-1
CDR3: CSVADMTYNEQFF
DNA: TGCAGCGTTGCTGACATGACCTACAATGAGCAATTCTTT

size: NA
length: 18
J: TRBJ2-1
D: TRBD2
V: TRBV4-2
CDR3: CASSQATSGLSSYNKRLF
DNA: TGTGCCAGCAGCCAAGCGACTAGCGGGCTCAGCTCCTACAATAAGCGGCTCTTC

size: NA
length: 15
J: TRBJ2-3
D: NA
V: TRBV20-1
CDR3: CSAARRAVSTDTQYF
DNA: TGCAGTGCGGCCCGGCGGGCGGTGAGCACAGATACGCAGTATTTT

size: many
length: 14
J: TRBJ1-5
D: NA
V: TRBV28
CDR3: CASSFQGATQPQHF
DNA: TGTGCCAGCAGTTTCCAGGGAGCTACTCAGCCCCAGCATTTT

size: once
length: 17
J: TRBJ2-5
D: NA
V: TRBV5-5
CDR3: CASSVSVRPPLSEAQYF
DNA: TGTGCCAGCAGCGTTAGCGTGAGGCCACCCCTTTCCGAGGCCCAGTACTTC

size: NA
length: 11
J: TRBJ1-1
D: NA
V: TRBV6-5
CDR3: CDSTSGTGAFF
DNA: TGTGACAGCACATCAGGGACTGGAGCTTTCTTT

size: NA
length: 16
J: TRBJ2-1
D: TRBD2
V: TRBV10-3
CDR3: CAISQGLAGGVNEQFF
DNA: TGTGCCATCAGTCAGGGACTAGCGGGAGGGGTCAATGAGCAGTTCTTC

size: NA
length: 14
J: TRBJ2-2
D: NA
V: TRBV11-2
CDR3: CARSTDPDIGELFF
DNA: TGTGCCAGAAGCACAGACCCGGACATCGGGGAGCTGTTTTTT

size: medium-sized
length: 17
J: TRBJ2-1
D: TRBD2
V: TRBV11-2
CDR3: CASSPRGSGIIYNEQFF
DNA: TGTGCCAGCAGCCCCCGCGGTAGCGGGATTATCTACAATGAGCAGTTCTTC

size: few
length: 15
J: TRBJ2-5
D: NA
V: TRBV28
CDR3: CTSTSHTGFQEAQYF
DNA: TGTACCAGCACCTCGCACACCGGATTCCAAGAGGCCCAGTACTTC

size: NA
length: 17
J: TRBJ2-5
D: NA
V: TRBV6-2/TRBV6-3
CDR3: CASSYSTYRTDQETQYF
DNA: TGTGCCAGCAGTTACTCGACTTATCGGACAGACCAAGAGACCCAGTACTTC

size: NA
length: 14
J: TRBJ1-1
D: NA
V: TRBV6-6
CDR3: CASSGIGVGTEVFF
DNA: TGTGCCAGCAGTGGGATAGGGGTAGGGACTGAAGTTTTCTTT

size: NA
length: 21
J: TRBJ2-6
D: NA
V: TRBV11-2
CDR3: CASSMGGDRGIPLSGANVLTF
DNA: TGTGCCAGCAGTATGGGGGGAGATAGGGGCATTCCCCTCTCTGGGGCCAACGTCCTGACTTTC

size: NA
length: 14
J: TRBJ2-5
D: NA
V: TRBV10-3
CDR3: CVIGGGALQETRYF
DNA: TGTGTCATCGGAGGGGGGGCCCTACAAGAGACCCGGTACTTC

size: NA
length: 11
J: TRBJ2-1
D: NA
V: TRBV29-1
CDR3: CSDGQINEQFF
DNA: TGCAGCGATGGACAGATAAATGAGCAGTTCTTC

size: NA
length: 16
J: TRBJ2-2
D: NA
V: TRBV11-2
CDR3: CASSSSSSANTGELFF
DNA: TGTGCCAGCAGTTCTTCTAGCAGCGCGAACACCGGGGAGCTGTTTTTT

size: NA
length: 12
J: TRBJ2-1
D: NA
V: TRBV7-7
CDR3: CASSPGGGEQFF
DNA: TGTGCCAGCAGCCCAGGGGGAGGTGAGCAGTTCTTC

size: NA
length: 11
J: TRBJ2-3
D: NA
V: TRBV6-1
CDR3: CASSQTDTRYF
DNA: TGTGCCAGCAGTCAAACAGATACGCGATATTTT

size: NA
length: 16
J: TRBJ2-1
D: TRBD2
V: TRBV4-2
CDR3: CASNGETSGFYNEQFF
DNA: TGTGCCAGCAACGGAGAGACTAGCGGATTCTACAATGAGCAGTTCTTT

size: once
length: 13
J: TRBJ1-5
D: NA
V: TRBV6-1
CDR3: CASNAGPNQPPHF
DNA: TGTGCCAGCAATGCGGGCCCCAATCAGCCCCCGCATTTT

size: NA
length: 14
J: TRBJ2-7
D: NA
V: TRBV5-4
CDR3: CANNLVGGNNEQYF
DNA: TGTGCCAACAACCTTGTAGGCGGGAACAATGAGCAGTACTTC

size: once
length: 15
J: TRBJ2-1
D: TRBD2
V: TRBV20-1
CDR3: CSAGLAGSNYKGQFF
DNA: TGCAGTGCCGGACTAGCGGGATCCAACTACAAGGGGCAGTTCTTC

size: once
length: 18
J: TRBJ2-6
D: NA
V: TRBV28
CDR3: CASSRRETVPSGANVLAF
DNA: TGTGCCAGCAGCAGGCGTGAGACCGTCCCCTCTGGGGCCAACGTCCTGGCTTTC

size: NA
length: 15
J: TRBJ2-2
D: NA
V: TRBV11-1
CDR3: CTSSYTGPFSGELVF
DNA: TGTACTAGCAGCTATACAGGACCTTTCTCCGGGGAGCTGGTTTTT

size: NA
length: 16
J: TRBJ1-4
D: NA
V: TRBV6-6
CDR3: CPSSNPGRERGEKLFF
DNA: TGTCCCAGCAGTAACCCGGGCAGGGAGCGAGGCGAAAAACTGTTTTTT

size: NA
length: 17
J: TRBJ2-1
D: TRBD1
V: TRBV20-1
CDR3: CSARGSPRDRVFDEQFF
DNA: TGTAGTGCTAGAGGCTCGCCGAGGGACAGGGTTTTCGATGAGCAGTTCTTC

size: NA
length: 17
J: TRBJ2-1
D: NA
V: TRBV5-4
CDR3: CASSLPTGQASYNERFF
DNA: TGTGCCAGCAGCTTGCCAACAGGGCAAGCTTCCTATAATGAGCGGTTCTTC